The 5 T cell receptor beta chains in this list originate from one sample, sequenced in a study of T cells in women clearing cervical HPV infection. The data were produced by immunoSEQ multiplex PCR, yet TCRdb's version contains in-frame clones alone and is incomplete. The sample table includes approximately 26,000 clones. The sample consisted of blood buffy coat. Receptor source: a woman aged 18 to 75 with a cervical HPV16 infection that either progressed to CIN3+ or cleared (not recorded which).

As concerns this clone: The read terminates 3 residues ahead of where the CDR3 ends, so the germline J gene completes it. The V and J genes are TRBV7-9 and TRBJ2-2, with D unresolved. Germline CDR1 and CDR2: SEHNR and FQNEAQ (reference sequence). The CDR3 has 14 amino acids. Trimming shortened V by 3 bases and J by 4 bases, and 9 bases separated the two germline ends. The CDR3 region is CASSLARSTGELFF. CDR3 DNA, as far as it was read: TGTGCCAGCAGCTTGGCCAGAAGCACCGGGGAG.

In regard to this clone: From the germline J gene comes the end of the CDR3, since the read stops 3 residues before it. The J gene is TRBJ2-7, the V gene TRBV5-8; TRBD1 matches at 10 bases. The CDR3 spans 15 residues. CDR1 is SGHTS and CDR2 is YDEGEE in the germline V gene. The V segment lost 3 bases and the J segment 2 bases; nucleotides outside the gene matches: 5. The CDR3 sequence is CASSYPGQGPYEQYF. CDR3 bases read: TGTGCCAGCAGCTATCCGGGACAGGGGCCCTACGAG.

As concerns this clone: The read finishes 3 residues shy of the CDR3 end, and the germline J gene is used to complete it. The chain combines TRBV5-1 with TRBJ2-1; 11 bases map to TRBD2. The germline V gene has CDR1 SGHRS and CDR2 YFSETQ. The CDR3 runs to 15 residues. The V gene end was trimmed by 5 bases and the J gene end by 1 base; junction bases not matched to a gene: 2. The CDR3 loop reads CASRLAGGSYNEQFF. CDR3 DNA, as far as it was read: TGCGCCAGCAGGCTAGCGGGGGGTTCCTACAATGAG.

For this clone: Sequencing ends 3 residues short of the CDR3 end; the germline J gene provides the rest. The chain is built from TRBV20-1 and TRBJ2-5; no definite D call. The CDR3 covers 15 residues. In germline, CDR1 is DFQATT, CDR2 SNEGSKA (reference sequence). V lost 0 bases and J lost 6, with 17 bases in between. This CDR3 reads CSARDLSTLTQTQYF. The CDR3 bases that were read are TGCAGTGCTAGAGATCTGTCGACTTTAACACAGACC.

A word on this clone: The read halts 3 residues ahead of the CDR3 end, with the missing end drawn from the germline J gene. The chain joins TRBV20-1 to TRBJ2-3; 11 bases fit TRBD2. Per germline, CDR1 DFQATT and CDR2 SNEGSKA (reference sequence). The CDR3 loop spans 14 amino acids. Trimming took 5 bases from V and 6 from J; bases not matched to a gene: 7. CDR3 sequence reads: CSAPPSSGGDTQYF. The covered CDR3 bases are TGCAGTGCTCCCCCCTCTAGCGGGGGGGATACG.